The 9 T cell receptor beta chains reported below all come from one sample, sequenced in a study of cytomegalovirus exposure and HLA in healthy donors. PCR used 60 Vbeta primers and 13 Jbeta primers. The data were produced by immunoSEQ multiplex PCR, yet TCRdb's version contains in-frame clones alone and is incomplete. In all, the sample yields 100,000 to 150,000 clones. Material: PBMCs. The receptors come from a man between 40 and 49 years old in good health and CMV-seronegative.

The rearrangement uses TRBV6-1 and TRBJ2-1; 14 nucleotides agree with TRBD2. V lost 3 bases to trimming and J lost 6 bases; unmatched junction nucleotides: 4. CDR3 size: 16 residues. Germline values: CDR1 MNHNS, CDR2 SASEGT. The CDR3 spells CASSDRTSGRSNEQFF. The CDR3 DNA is TGTGCCAGCAGTGATAGGACTAGCGGGAGGTCCAATGAGCAGTTCTTC.

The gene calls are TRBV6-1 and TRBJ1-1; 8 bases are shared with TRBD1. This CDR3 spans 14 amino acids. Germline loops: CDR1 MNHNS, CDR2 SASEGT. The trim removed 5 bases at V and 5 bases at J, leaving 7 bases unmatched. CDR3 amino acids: CASSQGQGRTEAFF. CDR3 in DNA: TGTGCCAGCAGTCAAGGACAGGGCAGGACTGAAGCTTTCTTT.

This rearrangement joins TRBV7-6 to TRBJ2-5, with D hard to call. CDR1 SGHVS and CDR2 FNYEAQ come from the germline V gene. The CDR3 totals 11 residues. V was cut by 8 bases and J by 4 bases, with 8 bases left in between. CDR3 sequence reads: CASERVETQYF. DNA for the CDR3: TGTGCCAGCGAACGGGTAGAGACCCAGTACTTC.

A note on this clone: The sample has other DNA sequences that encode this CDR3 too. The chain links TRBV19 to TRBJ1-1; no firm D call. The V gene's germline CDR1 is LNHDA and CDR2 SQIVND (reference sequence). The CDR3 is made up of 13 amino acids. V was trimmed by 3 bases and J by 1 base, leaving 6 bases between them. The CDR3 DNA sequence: TGTGCCAGTAGTATTGTTCGGAACACTGAAGCTTTCTTT. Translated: CASSIVRNTEAFF.

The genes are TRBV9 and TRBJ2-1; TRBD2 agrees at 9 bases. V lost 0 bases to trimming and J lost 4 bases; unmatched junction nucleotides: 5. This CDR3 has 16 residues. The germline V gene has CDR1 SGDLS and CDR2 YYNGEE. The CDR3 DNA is TGTGCCAGCAGCGTAGGGGGCGGGAGGGCTTACAATGAGCAGTTCTTC. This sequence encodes CASSVGGGRAYNEQFF. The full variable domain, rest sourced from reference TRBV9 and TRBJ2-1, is DSGVTQTPKHLITATGQRVTLRCSPRSGDLSVYWYQQSLDQGLQFLIQYYNGEERAKGNILERFSAQQFPDLHSELNLSSLELGDSALYFCASSVGGGRAYNEQFFGPGTRLTVL.

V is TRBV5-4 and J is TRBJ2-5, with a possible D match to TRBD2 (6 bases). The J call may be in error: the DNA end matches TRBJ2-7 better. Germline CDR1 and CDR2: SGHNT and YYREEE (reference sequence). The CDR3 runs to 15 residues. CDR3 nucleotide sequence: TGTGCCAGCAGCCTCCGTGGGGCGGGAACCTACGAGCAGTACTTC. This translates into CASSLRGAGTYEQYF.

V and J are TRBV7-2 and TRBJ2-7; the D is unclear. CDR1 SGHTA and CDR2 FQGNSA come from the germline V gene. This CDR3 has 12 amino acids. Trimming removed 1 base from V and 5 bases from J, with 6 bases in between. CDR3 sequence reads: CASSLDNNEQYF. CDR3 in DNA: TGTGCCAGCAGCTTAGATAATAACGAGCAGTACTTC.

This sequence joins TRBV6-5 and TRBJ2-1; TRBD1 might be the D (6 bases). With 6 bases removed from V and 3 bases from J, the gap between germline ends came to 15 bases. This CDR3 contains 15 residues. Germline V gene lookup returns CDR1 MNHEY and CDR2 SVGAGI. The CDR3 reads CASRPTGSDYNEQFF. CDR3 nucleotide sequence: TGTGCCAGCAGGCCTACAGGGTCGGACTACAATGAGCAGTTCTTC.

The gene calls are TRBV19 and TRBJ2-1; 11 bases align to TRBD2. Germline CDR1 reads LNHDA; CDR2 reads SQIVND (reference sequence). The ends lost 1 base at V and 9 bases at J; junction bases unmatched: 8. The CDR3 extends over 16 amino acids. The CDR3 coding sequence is TGTGCCAGTAGTATAGGCTTAGCGGGAGGGTGGGGTGAGCAGTTCTTC. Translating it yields CASSIGLAGGWGEQFF.